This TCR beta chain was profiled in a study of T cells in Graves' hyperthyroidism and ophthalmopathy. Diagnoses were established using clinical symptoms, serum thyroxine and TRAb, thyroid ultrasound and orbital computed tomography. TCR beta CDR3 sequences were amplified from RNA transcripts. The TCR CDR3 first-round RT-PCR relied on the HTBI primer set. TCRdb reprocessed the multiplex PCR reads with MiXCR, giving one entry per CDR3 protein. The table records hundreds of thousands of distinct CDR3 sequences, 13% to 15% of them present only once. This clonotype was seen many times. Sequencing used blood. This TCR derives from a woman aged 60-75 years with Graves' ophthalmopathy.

CDR3 amino acids: CASSRRQGMNEQYF. The DNA of the CDR3 is TGTGCCAGCTCCCGCCGACAGGGGATGAACGAGCAGTACTTC. The chain carries TRBV9 and TRBJ2-7; 8 bases are a match to TRBD1. CDR1 SGDLS and CDR2 YYNGEE come from the germline V gene. There are 14 residues in the CDR3. Trimming removed 7 bases from V and 5 bases from J; junction bases left unmatched: 11.